The 27 T cell receptor beta chains below were found in one sample sequenced in a study of T cells after yellow fever vaccination. Each CDR3 protein gets one entry after TCRdb re-called the 5' RACE reads with MiXCR. Found here are some 350,000 distinct CDR3 sequences, approximately 3.9% of them singletons; the top ten hold roughly 26%. The sequencing used PBMCs, collected 5 days after the yellow fever booster vaccination. The receptors here all came from a young man who received the YFV17D yellow fever vaccine.

This clonotype was observed at least ten times. V is TRBV6-5 and J is TRBJ2-7; D possibly corresponds to TRBD2 (5 bases). Germline CDR1 is MNHEY and CDR2 is SVGAGI. Trimming removed 3 bases from V and 5 bases from J, with 11 bases in between. This CDR3 comprises 13 residues. CDR3 amino acids: CASSYTPRDEQYF. Here the CDR3 DNA reads TGTGCCAGCAGTTATACCCCGCGGGACGAGCAGTACTTC.

This clonotype was picked up many times. The V call is TRBV11-2, the J call TRBJ2-3; possibly TRBD2 for D (5 bases). This CDR3 spans 14 amino acids. V was trimmed by 5 bases and J by 0 bases, leaving 9 bases between them. Per the germline V gene, CDR1 is SGHAT and CDR2 is FQNNGV. The CDR3 reads CASSRGLSTDTQYF. The CDR3 nucleotides read TGTGCCAGCAGCAGAGGACTGAGCACAGATACGCAGTATTTT.

This clonotype appeared a few times. This chain connects TRBV6-2 or TRBV6-3 to TRBJ1-6, with TRBD1 matching 8 bases. This CDR3 is 16 amino acids long. V lost 7 bases, J lost 2 bases, and 7 bases stayed unmatched. Germline loops: CDR1 MNHEY, CDR2 SVGEGT. In nucleotides, the CDR3 is TGTGCCAGCACCTACGAGACAGGGGCCTATAATTCACCCCTCCACTTT. Translating it yields CASTYETGAYNSPLHF.

There are a few counts of this clonotype. The V call is TRBV25-1, the J call TRBJ1-2; 11 nucleotides align to TRBD1. The CDR3 extends over 15 amino acids. The germline gives CDR1 MGHDK, CDR2 SYGVNS. The junction had 6 bases not matched to a gene; V was cut back by 3 bases and J by 6 bases. In DNA form, the CDR3 reads TGTGCCAGCAGTGATCCGGGACAGGGGGTGGATGGCTACACCTTC. Protein sequence: CASSDPGQGVDGYTF.

In its sample, this clonotype was seen once. The chain couples TRBV5-4 to TRBJ1-6, with 11 bases aligning to TRBD1. The CDR3 contains 15 residues. Germline loops: CDR1 SGHNT, CDR2 YYREEE (reference sequence). Trimming took 4 bases from V and 10 from J; bases not matched to a gene: 7. This chain's CDR3 is CASSPGQGASSPLHF. The CDR3 DNA is TGTGCCAGCAGCCCCGGACAGGGGGCCTCATCACCCCTCCACTTT. Looking up the rest from reference TRBV5-4 and TRBJ1-6 gives the full variable domain: ETGVTQSPTHLIKTRGQQVTLRCSSQSGHNTVSWYQQALGQGPQFIFQYYREEENGRGNFPPRFSGLQFPNYSSELNVNALELDDSALYLCASSPGQGASSPLHFGNGTRLTVT.

This clonotype was seen more than once but under ten times. V usage is TRBV18 and J usage is TRBJ1-2, with 7 positions matching TRBD1. CDR1 and CDR2 (germline): KGHSH, LQKENI. This CDR3 spans 15 amino acids. J gave up 7 bases and V 3 bases, and 11 bases lay outside the gene matches. CDR3 sequence reads: CASSPLSTGNPGYTF. The DNA of the CDR3 is TGTGCCAGCTCACCCTTATCGACAGGGAATCCTGGCTACACCTTC.

This clonotype was seen at least ten times. The CDR3 DNA is TGTGCCAGCAGCCTATACGGGACGGGGAACACCGGGGAGCTGTTTTTT. It codes for CASSLYGTGNTGELFF. The chain has TRBV7-9 and TRBJ2-2, with D perhaps given as TRBD1 or TRBD2 (5 bases each). The germline V gene encodes CDR1 SEHNR and CDR2 FQNEAQ (reference sequence). The V and J ends lost 5 bases and 1 base respectively, with 14 bases between them. The CDR3 is 16 residues long. Complete variable domain (other parts from reference TRBV7-9 and TRBJ2-2): DTGVSQNPRHKITKRGQNVTFRCDPISEHNRLYWYRQTLGQGPEFLTYFQNEAQLEKSRLLSDRFSAERPKGSFSTLEIQRTEQGDSAMYLCASSLYGTGNTGELFFGEGSRLTVL.

In DNA form, the CDR3 reads TGTGCCAGCAGCTTGGCCAGCAACGGGGAGCTGTTTTTT. Translated, it gives CASSLASNGELFF. This rearrangement joins TRBV5-4 to TRBJ2-2; D remains ambiguous. V gave up 0 bases and J gave up 7 bases, with 7 bases separating them. The length of the CDR3 is 13 residues. CDR1 and CDR2 (germline): SGHNT, YYREEE (reference sequence).

There are a few counts of this clonotype. DNA for the CDR3: TGTGCCAGCAGCTTAGGTAACGGGGGCGTGGAGCAGTTCTTC. Its protein product is CASSLGNGGVEQFF. The rearrangement uses TRBV7-2 and TRBJ2-1; D may correspond to TRBD1 or TRBD2 (6 bases each). Germline CDR1 is SGHTA and CDR2 is FQGNSA. The CDR3 totals 14 residues. The V and J ends lost 1 base and 10 bases respectively, with 14 bases between them.

The chain recombines TRBV6-5 with TRBJ2-7; D is unresolved. This CDR3 region has 14 residues. CDR1 is MNHEY, CDR2 SVGAGI, per germline. V shed 6 bases and J shed 0 bases, with 12 bases lying between them. CDR3 sequence: CASSVSPSSYEQYV. The CDR3 coding sequence is TGTGCCAGCAGCGTCAGTCCGAGCTCCTACGAGCAGTACGTC.

This clonotype was seen a handful of times. The J gene is TRBJ2-1, the V gene TRBV10-3, with a possible D match to TRBD2 (6 bases). The V end was cut by 6 bases, the J end by 6 bases, with 12 bases between. Germline loops: CDR1 ENHRY, CDR2 SYGVKD. The CDR3 is 13 amino acids. The CDR3 loop is CAIRGGSINEQFF. The DNA for the CDR3 is TGTGCCATCAGGGGGGGTTCTATCAATGAGCAGTTCTTC.

This clonotype was detected only a few times. The V gene is TRBV29-1, the J gene TRBJ1-1; the match to TRBD1 covers 7 bases. V was clipped by 7 bases and J by 0 bases; unmatched bases: 8. The CDR3 covers 14 residues. Germline V gene data show CDR1 as SQVTM and CDR2 as ANQGSEA. Here the CDR3 reads CSGATGWLNTEAFF. DNA of the CDR3: TGCAGCGGGGCGACAGGGTGGCTGAACACTGAAGCTTTCTTT.

In this sample, this clonotype turned up many times. This chain uses TRBV6-1 with TRBJ2-2; 7 bases are shared with TRBD1. The V segment lost 3 bases and the J segment 13 bases; nucleotides outside the gene matches: 2. The CDR3 runs 11 residues. Per the germline V gene, CDR1 is MNHNS and CDR2 is SASEGT. As DNA, the CDR3 is TGTGCCAGCAGTGATTACAGGGGGCTGTTTTTT. Translation: CASSDYRGLFF.

This sequence joins TRBV5-5 and TRBJ1-1; maybe TRBD1 (6 bases). The CDR3 has 14 amino acids. V lost 4 bases to trimming and J lost 5 bases, with 15 bases between them. Per germline, CDR1 SGHKS and CDR2 YYEKEE (reference sequence). CDR3 loop: CASSPTGHRTEAFF. CDR3 nucleotide sequence: TGTGCCAGCAGCCCGACGGGACATCGGACTGAAGCTTTCTTT.

There are many counts of this clonotype. The chain carries TRBV6-5 and TRBJ1-2; D might be TRBD1 (6 bases). V was trimmed by 5 bases and J by 6 bases, leaving 10 bases between them. Germline loops: CDR1 MNHEY, CDR2 SVGAGI. This CDR3 has 12 residues. CDR3 protein: CASSKQGHGYTF. Written as DNA, the CDR3 is TGTGCCAGCAGTAAACAGGGCCATGGCTACACCTTC.

This clonotype showed up many times. CDR3 sequence: CASSLTDTEAFF. The CDR3 coding sequence is TGTGCCAGCAGCCTGACGGATACTGAAGCTTTCTTT. The V gene is TRBV3-1, the J gene TRBJ1-1; D is uncertain. This CDR3 is 12 amino acids long. Germline V gene sequence: CDR1 LGHDT, CDR2 YNNKEL (reference sequence). The germline V and J ends were trimmed by 4 bases and 5 bases, with 8 bases remaining between them.

Points on this clonotype: This may stem from a read error, because a much larger clone lies one nucleotide away. J is TRBJ2-7 and V is TRBV6-6; the match to TRBD1 covers 7 bases. Germline V gives CDR1 MNHNY, CDR2 SVGAGI (reference sequence). This CDR3 region has 16 residues. The CDR3 here is CDSSYWRTGHLYEQYF. The CDR3 DNA follows: TGTGACAGCAGTTACTGGAGGACAGGCCATCTCTACGAGCAGTACTTC.

This clonotype was picked up many times. The chain uses TRBV5-1 and TRBJ2-7, with a possible D match to TRBD1 (5 bases). Germline CDR1 is SGHRS and CDR2 is YFSETQ. There are 13 residues in the CDR3. The ends were cut back, 4 bases at V and 3 bases at J, with 11 bases in the middle. The CDR3 sequence: CASSPQGGYEQYF. CDR3 in DNA: TGCGCCAGCAGCCCCCAGGGTGGCTACGAGCAGTACTTC.

This clonotype has more than one count but fewer than ten. The J gene is TRBJ1-1, the V gene TRBV6-2 or TRBV6-3; D is perhaps TRBD1 (6 bases). V lost 2 bases and J 5 bases, leaving 18 bases between the germline ends. Germline CDR1 MNHEY, CDR2 SVGEGT. CDR3 length: 16 amino acids. CDR3 in amino acids: CASSYPPTGAWTEAFF. The CDR3 DNA sequence: TGTGCCAGCAGTTACCCTCCAACGGGGGCTTGGACTGAAGCTTTCTTT.

This clonotype was seen a few times. This chain connects TRBV5-6 to TRBJ1-1; D possibly corresponds to TRBD1 (5 bases). The CDR3 length is 14 residues. Between the trimmed V and J ends, which lost 7 bases and 0 bases, there was a span of 13 bases. CDR1 is SGHDT, CDR2 YYEEEE, per germline. The CDR3 DNA sequence: TGTGCCAGCTCCTGGGGGGTGCTGAACACTGAAGCTTTCTTT. Amino acids: CASSWGVLNTEAFF.

There are a few counts of this clonotype. The chain combines TRBV6-5 with TRBJ2-3, with 9 bases aligning to TRBD2. The CDR3 covers 16 residues. V trimming: 2 bases; J trimming: 2 bases; junction bases outside the gene matches: 5. Germline lookup yields CDR1 MNHEY and CDR2 SVGAGI. CDR3 loop: CASSYLAGGTTDTQYF. CDR3 in DNA: TGTGCCAGCAGTTACCTGGCGGGGGGGACCACAGATACGCAGTATTTT.

This clonotype was seen a few times. The chain employs TRBV7-2 and TRBJ2-7; D remains ambiguous. This CDR3 contains 14 residues. V was cut by 2 bases and J by 6 bases, with 14 bases left in between. Germline assignment: CDR1 SGHTA and CDR2 FQGNSA. In nucleotides, the CDR3 is TGTGCCAGCAGCTTATATTTTGAAGGATCCGAGCAGTACTTC. It translates to CASSLYFEGSEQYF.

The chain couples TRBV4-3 to TRBJ1-1; tentative D call: TRBD1 (5 bases). The CDR3 is 13 residues long. Germline CDR1 reads LGHNA; CDR2 reads YSLEER. With 0 bases removed from V and 7 bases from J, the gap between germline ends came to 9 bases. The CDR3 is CASSQDQQVEAFF. The CDR3 nucleotides are TGCGCCAGCAGCCAAGATCAACAGGTTGAAGCTTTCTTT.

This chain links TRBV5-1 with TRBJ2-3; 8 bases are shared with TRBD2. Germline V lookup: CDR1 SGHRS, CDR2 YFSETQ. CDR3 length equals 15 residues. Unmatched junction bases numbered 7, after V lost 3 bases and J lost 4 bases. In nucleotides, the CDR3 is TGCGCCAGCAGCTCCAACCCGGGACTAGCAGATACGCAGTATTTT. Amino acids: CASSSNPGLADTQYF.

This clonotype was counted only a few times. V usage is TRBV2 and J usage is TRBJ2-1, with a weak D call TRBD2 (6 bases). The germline V gene encodes CDR1 SNHLY and CDR2 FYNNEI. V lost 6 bases and J lost 15, with 27 bases in between. The CDR3 is 15 amino acids. Written as DNA, the CDR3 is TGTGCCAGCAGATCGGCGTGGGGACTCACCCCCGGCGGGTTCTTC. This codes for CASRSAWGLTPGGFF. Filled out from reference TRBV2 and TRBJ2-1, the complete variable domain reads EPEVTQTPSHQVTQMGQEVILRCVPISNHLYFYWYRQILGQKVEFLVSFYNNEISEKSEIFDDQFSVERPDGSNFTLKIRSTKLEDSAMYFCASRSAWGLTPGGFFGPGTRLTVL.

This clonotype was seen just once. The V gene is TRBV16, the J gene TRBJ2-7; D remains unclear. Deletions cut 1 base from V and 0 bases from J, with 16 bases between. The V gene's germline CDR1 is KGHSY and CDR2 FQNENV. The CDR3 consists of 17 residues. CDR3 residues: CASSQFLATPDSYEQYF. Here the CDR3 DNA reads TGTGCCAGCAGCCAATTCTTGGCCACCCCTGACTCCTACGAGCAGTACTTC.

This clonotype was seen only a few times. The chain joins TRBV11-3 to TRBJ2-1; 9 bases agree with TRBD2. J was trimmed by 8 bases and V by 1 base; bases with no gene match: 12. The CDR3 extends over 17 amino acids. Germline assignment: CDR1 SGHNT and CDR2 YENEEA. CDR3 residues: CASSLGTGGGAVDEQFF. The CDR3 DNA is TGTGCCAGCAGCTTAGGTACCGGCGGGGGGGCCGTCGATGAGCAGTTCTTC.